This T cell receptor beta chain is from a study of blood T cell repertoires in COVID-19. Whole-study context: Researchers got acute and convalescent COVID-19 samples from the United States, Italy and Spain. In each case, the material was cDNA or gDNA derived from T cells, B-cell-depleted T cells, or PBMCs.

Authors' processing steps: Reference gene primer amplification gave nucleated cell count estimates. Using immunoSEQ multiplex PCR, the repertoire was profiled, and TCRdb retains in-frame clones only, with some absent. V and J calls and clone size are copied from that table; D and trimming were computed from the DNA. The sample lists about 220,000 clones, 85% seen once, with under 2.5% in the top ten. The V gene's germline CDR1 is MNHEY and CDR2 SVGEGT. V lost 6 bases to trimming and J lost 7 bases, with 15 bases between them. This CDR3 is 13 amino acids long. Those enrolled in Seattle joined during active infection and were followed longitudinally afterward.

The chain uses TRBV6-2 or TRBV6-3 and TRBJ1-2; D might be TRBD1 (5 bases). This TCR came from a woman in her seventies with COVID-19, enrolled during active disease. The specimen sequenced was peripheral blood. The CDR3 loop is CASSQERQSGYTF. Here the CDR3 DNA reads TGTGCCAGCAGCCAGGAGAGACAGAGTGGCTACACCTTC.